This TCR beta chain was documented in a study of Ad26.COV2.S vaccination and SARS-CoV-2 variants. Study-wide results and limits: Vaccinated and placebo-treated recipients had similar non-spike TCR breadth.

Repertoires were generated with immunoSEQ multiplex PCR, while TCRdb's copy carries only in-frame clones and drops some. The table shows some 390,000 clones, with roughly 90% occurring only once. Comments on this clone: Its antigen is unknown.

Looked up from germline, CDR1 is MDHEN and CDR2 is SYDVKM. V was clipped by 5 bases and J by 5 bases; unmatched bases: 10. This CDR3 is built from 16 residues. Treatment of the sample: around 19 received Ad26.COV2.S at low or high dose, single or two shots; about five received placebo; per-sample allocation not given. Day 63 following the first vaccine or placebo injection was when the samples were taken. Cohort 1b enrolled adults aged 18-55 years in Boston. The sample consisted of peripheral blood, taken in a trial of Ad26.COV2.S vaccine versus placebo. The V and J genes are TRBV28 and TRBJ1-5; the match to TRBD1 covers 9 bases. The clonotype was recovered from a person aged 18-60 years who received the Ad26.COV2.S COVID-19 vaccine or a placebo. Written as DNA, the CDR3 is TGTGCCAGCAGTACCCGGGACAGGGTCTGGGATCAGCCCCAGCATTTT. This sequence encodes CASSTRDRVWDQPQHF. Together with reference TRBV28 and TRBJ1-5, the CDR3 gives the full variable domain: DVKVTQSSRYLVKRTGEKVFLECVQDMDHENMFWYRQDPGLGLRLIYFSYDVKMKEKGDIPEGYSVSREKKERFSLILESASTNQTSMYLCASSTRDRVWDQPQHFGDGTRLSIL.